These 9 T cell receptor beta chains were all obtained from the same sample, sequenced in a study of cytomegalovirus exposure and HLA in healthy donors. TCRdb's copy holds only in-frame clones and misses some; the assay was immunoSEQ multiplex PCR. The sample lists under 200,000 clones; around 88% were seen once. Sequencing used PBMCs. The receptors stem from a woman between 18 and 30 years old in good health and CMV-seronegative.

The CDR3 DNA reads as TGCAGCGTTGAAATTCAGGGGGCTAAGACCCAGTACTTC. Translated, it gives CSVEIQGAKTQYF. V and J are TRBV29-1 and TRBJ2-5; 8 bases fit TRBD1. CDR3 length equals 13 residues. Germline V gene lookup returns CDR1 SQVTM and CDR2 ANQGSEA. Trimming removed 2 bases from V and 6 bases from J; junction bases left unmatched: 5.

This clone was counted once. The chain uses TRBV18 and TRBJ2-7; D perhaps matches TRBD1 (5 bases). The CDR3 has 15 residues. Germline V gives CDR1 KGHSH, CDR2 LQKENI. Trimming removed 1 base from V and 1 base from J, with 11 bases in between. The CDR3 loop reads CASSPLAQDSYEQYF. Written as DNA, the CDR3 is TGTGCCAGCTCACCACTGGCACAGGATTCCTACGAGCAGTACTTC.

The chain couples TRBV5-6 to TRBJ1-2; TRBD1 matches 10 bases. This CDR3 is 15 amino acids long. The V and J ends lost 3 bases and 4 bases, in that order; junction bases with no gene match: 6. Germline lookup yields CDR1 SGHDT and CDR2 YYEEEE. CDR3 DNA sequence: TGTGCCAGCAGCTCGGGACAGGGGCGGGGCTATGGCTACACCTTC. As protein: CASSSGQGRGYGYTF.

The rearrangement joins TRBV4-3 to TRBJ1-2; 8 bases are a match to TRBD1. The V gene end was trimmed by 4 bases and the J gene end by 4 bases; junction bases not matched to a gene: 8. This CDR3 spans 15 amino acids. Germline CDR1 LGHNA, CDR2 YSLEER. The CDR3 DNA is TGCGCCAGCAGCCCCGACAGGGGTAACTTCTATGGCTACACCTTC. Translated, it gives CASSPDRGNFYGYTF.

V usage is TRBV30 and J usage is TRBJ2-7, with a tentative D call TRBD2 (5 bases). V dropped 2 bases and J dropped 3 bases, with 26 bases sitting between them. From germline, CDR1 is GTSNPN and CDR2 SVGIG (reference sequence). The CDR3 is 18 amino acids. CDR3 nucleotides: TGTGCCTGGAGTAACGACCCTACGACGGCCGGAGGACTCTACGAGCAGTACTTC. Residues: CAWSNDPTTAGGLYEQYF. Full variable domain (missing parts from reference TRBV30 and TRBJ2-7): SQTIHQWPATLVQPVGSPLSLECTVEGTSNPNLYWYRQAAGRGLQLLFYSVGIGQISSEVPQNLSASRPQDRQFILSSKKLLLSDSGFYLCAWSNDPTTAGGLYEQYFGPGTRLTVT.

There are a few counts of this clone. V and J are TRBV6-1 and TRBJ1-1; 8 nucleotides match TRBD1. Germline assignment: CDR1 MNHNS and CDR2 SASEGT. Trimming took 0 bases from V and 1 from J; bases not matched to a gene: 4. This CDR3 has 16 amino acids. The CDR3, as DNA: TGTGCCAGCAGTGAAGCATTAGGACAGGGGAACACTGAAGCTTTCTTT. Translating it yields CASSEALGQGNTEAFF.

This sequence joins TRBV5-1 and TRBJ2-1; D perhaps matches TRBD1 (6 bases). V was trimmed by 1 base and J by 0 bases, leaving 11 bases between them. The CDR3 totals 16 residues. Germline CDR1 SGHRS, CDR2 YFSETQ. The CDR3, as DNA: TGCGCCAGCAGCTTGACCGGACAGAGCTCCTACAATGAGCAGTTCTTC. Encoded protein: CASSLTGQSSYNEQFF. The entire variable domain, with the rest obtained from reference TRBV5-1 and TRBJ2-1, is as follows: KAGVTQTPRYLIKTRGQQVTLSCSPISGHRSVSWYQQTPGQGLQFLFEYFSETQRNKGNFPGRFSGRQFSNSRSEMNVSTLELGDSALYLCASSLTGQSSYNEQFFGPGTRLTVL.

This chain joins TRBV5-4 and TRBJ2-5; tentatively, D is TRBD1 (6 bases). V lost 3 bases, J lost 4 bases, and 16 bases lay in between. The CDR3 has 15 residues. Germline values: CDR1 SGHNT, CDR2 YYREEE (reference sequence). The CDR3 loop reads CASSSDRLGGETQYF. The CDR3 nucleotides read TGTGCCAGCAGCTCTGACAGGTTAGGGGGAGAGACCCAGTACTTC.

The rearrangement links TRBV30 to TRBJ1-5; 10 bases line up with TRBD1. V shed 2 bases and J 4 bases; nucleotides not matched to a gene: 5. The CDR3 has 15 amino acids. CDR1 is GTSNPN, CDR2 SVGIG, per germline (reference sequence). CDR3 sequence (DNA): TGTGCCTGGAGTTCGACAGGGGGCCCTAATCAGCCCCAGCATTTT. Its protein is CAWSSTGGPNQPQHF.